These 27 T cell receptor beta chains share one sample of origin, sequenced in a study of shared clonotypes between healthy human individuals (dated by TCRdb to about 2020). The library was prepared using the immunoSEQ multiplex PCR assay. TCRdb stores this immuneACCESS table with in-frame sequences only. Part of the clones is absent; in the studies checked, under half of the shortfall reflects unresolved V genes, and no reason is known for the rest. For this sample there are over a million clones; about four fifths appear just once. The ten biggest clones cover 0.6% to 0.7% of the sample. The sequencing sample was made of memory CD4+ T cells from PBMCs. The sample's cell subset or site label is to be understood as: CD45RA-negative fraction. These receptors all stem from a man aged 18 to 29 in good health. Some clones in this sample may be carry-over from other donors' samples.

V usage is TRBV19 and J usage is TRBJ1-3; TRBD1 might be the D (6 bases). Germline CDR1 is LNHDA and CDR2 is SQIVND (reference sequence). V was cut by 8 bases and J by 1 base, with 21 bases left in between. The CDR3 length is 17 residues. The CDR3 loop is CASWPGAAAWSGNTIYF. CDR3 in DNA: TGTGCCAGTTGGCCGGGGGCAGCAGCTTGGTCTGGAAACACCATATATTTT.

This rearrangement joins TRBV19 to TRBJ2-2, with D maybe TRBD1 (6 bases). The CDR3 contains 17 residues. V lost 0 bases and J 4 bases, leaving 15 bases between the germline ends. Germline lookup yields CDR1 LNHDA and CDR2 SQIVND (reference sequence). In DNA, the CDR3 is TGTGCCAGTAGTATAGATCTTTCGGGCAGGGGCACCGGGGAGCTGTTTTTT. This translates into CASSIDLSGRGTGELFF.

This chain connects TRBV30 to TRBJ2-1; D may be TRBD2 (5 bases). CDR1 and CDR2 from the germline V gene are GTSNPN and SVGIG (reference sequence). This CDR3 contains 15 residues. Deletions cut 2 bases from V and 8 bases from J, with 19 bases between. The CDR3 region has the DNA TGTGCCTGGAGTTCCGGGTGGGAGTCCCGGTATGAGCAGTTCTTC. It codes for CAWSSGWESRYEQFF.

The rearrangement joins TRBV5-4 to TRBJ2-6, with D maybe TRBD1 (6 bases). The CDR3 totals 18 residues. Germline CDR1 SGHNT, CDR2 YYREEE (reference sequence). The germline V and J ends were trimmed by 4 bases and 0 bases, with 17 bases remaining between them. The CDR3 region is CASSQVSGQGSGANVLTF. CDR3 bases: TGTGCCAGCAGCCAAGTCTCGGGACAAGGCTCTGGGGCCAACGTCCTGACTTTC.

Turning to this clone: A much bigger clone sits one base away, suggesting this may be a read error. This CDR3 is also generated by other DNA sequences in the sample. The chain recombines TRBV7-2 with TRBJ2-7, with a tentative D call TRBD1 (5 bases). The length of the CDR3 is 13 residues. Germline V gene data show CDR1 as SGHTA and CDR2 as FQGNSA. V lost 1 base and J 2 bases, leaving 6 bases between the germline ends. CDR3 bases: TGTGCCAGCAGCTTAGGGGGCCCCTACGAGCAGTACTTC. This codes for CASSLGGPYEQYF.

V gene TRBV7-6 combines with J gene TRBJ1-4, with 10 bases identical to TRBD1. The junction had 8 bases not matched to a gene; V was cut back by 4 bases and J by 0 bases. This CDR3 spans 18 amino acids. In germline, CDR1 is SGHVS, CDR2 FNYEAQ. The CDR3 bases are TGTGCCAGCAGCTCTCCCCCCGGGACAGGGGCAACTAATGAAAAACTGTTTTTT. As protein: CASSSPPGTGATNEKLFF.

The chain employs TRBV28 and TRBJ2-1; a weak D match, TRBD1 (5 bases). Trimming removed 6 bases at V and 6 bases at J, with 15 bases between. Germline V gene lookup returns CDR1 MDHEN and CDR2 SYDVKM. The CDR3 totals 14 residues. The CDR3 region has the DNA TGTGCCAGCAGCAACCCTGACAGCCCCAATGAGCAGTTCTTC. It specifies CASSNPDSPNEQFF.

This clone has a single count. The chain combines TRBV28 with TRBJ2-7; TRBD2 matches 8 bases. CDR3 length equals 15 residues. From germline, CDR1 is MDHEN and CDR2 SYDVKM. V dropped 6 bases and J dropped 2; count of bases not matched to a gene: 9. As DNA, the CDR3 is TGTGCCAGCAGATTCTCGGGGACTAGGGCCTACGAGCAGTACTTC. It encodes CASRFSGTRAYEQYF.

This chain links TRBV6-5 with TRBJ2-7; TRBD2 matches 9 bases. The germline V gene encodes CDR1 MNHEY and CDR2 SVGAGI. The CDR3 sequence is 16 residues long. V was pared by 0 bases and J by 0 bases, with 3 bases of the junction left unmatched. Here the CDR3 reads CASSYSWTSVSYEQYF. In nucleotides, the CDR3 is TGTGCCAGCAGTTACTCCTGGACTAGCGTCTCCTACGAGCAGTACTTC.

This clone was observed many times. This chain uses TRBV5-1 with TRBJ2-7; D remains unclear. Trimming stripped 1 base from V and 2 bases from J, with 10 bases between. CDR1 and CDR2 from the germline V gene are SGHRS and YFSETQ. The CDR3 length is 14 residues. The CDR3 DNA reads as TGCGCCAGCAGCTTGTCAGTAGGGACCTACGAGCAGTACTTC. Encoded protein: CASSLSVGTYEQYF. The full variable domain, completed using reference TRBV5-1 and TRBJ2-7, is KAGVTQTPRYLIKTRGQQVTLSCSPISGHRSVSWYQQTPGQGLQFLFEYFSETQRNKGNFPGRFSGRQFSNSRSEMNVSTLELGDSALYLCASSLSVGTYEQYFGPGTRLTVT.

This rearrangement joins TRBV7-8 to TRBJ1-5; possibly TRBD1 for D (5 bases). This CDR3 has 14 residues. Germline V CDR1 and CDR2: SGHVS, FQNEAQ. The V gene lost 5 bases and the J gene lost 6 bases, with 14 bases spanning the gap. The CDR3 reads CASSPGGGSQPQHF. CDR3 in DNA: TGTGCCAGCAGCCCTGGGGGTGGGTCTCAGCCCCAGCATTTT.

This chain links TRBV6-5 with TRBJ2-7, with TRBD1 identical over 7 bases. This CDR3 spans 16 amino acids. J lost 3 bases, V lost 0 bases, and 8 bases had no gene match. Germline V lookup: CDR1 MNHEY, CDR2 SVGAGI. The CDR3 here is CASSYSTGIAFYEQYF. The CDR3 coding sequence is TGTGCCAGCAGTTACTCGACAGGGATCGCCTTCTACGAGCAGTACTTC.

The chain is built from TRBV4-2 and TRBJ2-7, with D possibly being TRBD1 (6 bases). The CDR3 sequence is 16 residues long. Per germline, CDR1 LGHNA and CDR2 YNFKEQ. V lost 1 base and J 6 bases, leaving 19 bases between the germline ends. The chain's CDR3 is CASSQAGGPGLPEQYF. CDR3 DNA: TGTGCCAGCAGCCAAGCTGGGGGCCCCGGGCTCCCCGAGCAGTACTTC.

This chain links TRBV28 with TRBJ1-2, with D possibly being TRBD1 (6 bases). The CDR3 sequence is 14 residues long. In germline, CDR1 is MDHEN, CDR2 SYDVKM. V was pared by 3 bases and J by 8 bases, with 16 bases between. CDR3 nucleotides: TGTGCCAGCAGTTTTGGGGGGGCGCAGGTCGGCTACACCTTC. It is translated as CASSFGGAQVGYTF.

For this clone: Distinct nucleotide sequences in the sample also encode this CDR3. The V call is TRBV7-9, the J call TRBJ2-3, with 9 nucleotides matching TRBD2. CDR3 size: 14 residues. V trimming: 5 bases; J trimming: 5 bases; junction bases outside the gene matches: 5. Germline CDR1 SEHNR, CDR2 FQNEAQ (reference sequence). For the CDR3, the DNA is TGTGCCAGCAGCCTTAGCGGGAGAGAAGATACGCAGTATTTT. Protein: CASSLSGREDTQYF.

V and J are TRBV10-3 and TRBJ1-3; D remains unclear. With 6 bases removed from V and 4 bases from J, the gap between germline ends came to 10 bases. CDR3 length: 13 residues. CDR1 is ENHRY, CDR2 SYGVKD, per germline. The CDR3 DNA sequence: TGTGCCATCAGCCCCGACACCGGAAACACCATATATTTT. Its translation is CAISPDTGNTIYF.

This rearrangement joins TRBV5-1 to TRBJ1-2; D unclear. From germline, CDR1 is SGHRS and CDR2 YFSETQ. V lost 4 bases and J lost 5, with 12 bases in between. The CDR3 contains 13 residues. CDR3 DNA sequence: TGCGCCAGCAGCCTGTCGGACGGGTATGGCTACACCTTC. Translated: CASSLSDGYGYTF. The full variable domain, with the rest looked up from reference TRBV5-1 and TRBJ1-2, is KAGVTQTPRYLIKTRGQQVTLSCSPISGHRSVSWYQQTPGQGLQFLFEYFSETQRNKGNFPGRFSGRQFSNSRSEMNVSTLELGDSALYLCASSLSDGYGYTFGSGTRLTVV.

V is TRBV2 and J is TRBJ2-2; D gene unclear. The germline gives CDR1 SNHLY, CDR2 FYNNEI. V was clipped by 5 bases and J by 0 bases, with 13 bases between them. The CDR3 consists of 16 residues. DNA of the CDR3: TGTGCCAGCAGTCCCCTCTCGACCGCGAACACCGGGGAGCTGTTTTTT. Protein product: CASSPLSTANTGELFF.

V usage is TRBV5-4 and J usage is TRBJ2-1; tentatively, D is TRBD2 (8 bases). The ends were cut back, 1 base at V and 9 bases at J, with 20 bases in the middle. The CDR3 has 16 residues. CDR1 is SGHNT, CDR2 YYREEE, per germline (reference sequence). The CDR3 nucleotides read TGTGCCAGCAGCTTGCGGGGACTAGAGGGGGCCGGTGAGCAGTTCTTC. It codes for CASSLRGLEGAGEQFF.

There are many counts of this clone. V gene TRBV6-5 combines with J gene TRBJ1-2; unclear D gene. This CDR3 contains 15 residues. Germline V CDR1 and CDR2: MNHEY, SVGAGI. Trimming cost V 0 bases and J 4 bases, with 12 bases left between them. The CDR3 DNA reads TGTGCCAGCAGTTACTCGAGAGCCTCCTTCTATGGCTACACCTTC. Its translation is CASSYSRASFYGYTF.

This clone showed up many times. The genes are TRBV28 and TRBJ1-1, with D possibly matching TRBD1 (6 bases). Per germline, CDR1 MDHEN and CDR2 SYDVKM. The CDR3 extends over 15 amino acids. Trimming stripped 5 bases from V and 5 bases from J, with 18 bases between. The CDR3 sequence is CASSGRGAGGTEAFF. The DNA of the CDR3 is TGTGCCAGCAGTGGAAGGGGGGCCGGGGGAACTGAAGCTTTCTTT.

Of note for this clone: The sample contains more than one DNA sequence encoding this CDR3. The J gene is TRBJ1-6, the V gene TRBV4-1; D perhaps matches TRBD1 (5 bases). CDR1 MGHRA and CDR2 YSYEKL come from the germline V gene. Between the trimmed V and J ends, which lost 0 bases and 7 bases, there was a span of 13 bases. The CDR3 is 16 amino acids. CDR3: CASSQDRTNGNSPLHF. The CDR3 DNA reads as TGCGCCAGCAGCCAAGATCGGACAAATGGGAATTCACCCCTCCACTTT.

The table lists this clone with a few counts. The genes are TRBV5-1 and TRBJ2-5; 8 positions match TRBD2. CDR3 length: 17 residues. Germline V CDR1 and CDR2: SGHRS, YFSETQ. With V trimmed by 0 bases and J by 0 bases, 7 bases remained unmatched. The CDR3 bases are TGCGCCAGCAGCTTGGGAATCGGCGGGAGGAACCAAGAGACCCAGTACTTC. Its translation: CASSLGIGGRNQETQYF.

The chain joins TRBV6-1 to TRBJ2-7; 7 bases align to TRBD2. Trimming cost V 3 bases and J 0 bases; bases outside gene matches: 2. Germline-derived CDR1 and CDR2 are MNHNS and SASEGT. The CDR3 totals 14 residues. The CDR3 here is CASSDGGSSYEQYF. The CDR3 DNA is TGTGCCAGCAGTGATGGCGGGAGCTCCTACGAGCAGTACTTC.

This clone was seen repeatedly, ten times or more. The V call is TRBV6-1, the J call TRBJ2-2, with TRBD2 as a possible D gene (6 bases). Looked up from germline, CDR1 is MNHNS and CDR2 is SASEGT. The CDR3 length is 16 residues. Deletions cut 4 bases from V and 1 base from J, with 13 bases between. The CDR3 protein is CASSAGVLKNTGELFF. The CDR3 region has the DNA TGTGCCAGCAGTGCGGGGGTATTAAAGAACACCGGGGAGCTGTTTTTT.

The rearrangement links TRBV5-1 to TRBJ2-1; possible D gene TRBD2, 6 bases. The germline gives CDR1 SGHRS, CDR2 YFSETQ. The CDR3 is made up of 13 amino acids. V was clipped by 6 bases and J by 6 bases, with 13 bases between them. The CDR3 sequence is CASTGTSTNEQFF. In DNA, the CDR3 is TGCGCCAGCACGGGAACTAGCACCAATGAGCAGTTCTTC.

This clone was seen once. The rearrangement joins TRBV27 to TRBJ2-7; possible D gene TRBD2, 5 bases. The CDR3 is 14 residues long. With 5 bases removed from V and 6 bases from J, the gap between germline ends came to 17 bases. The germline V gene encodes CDR1 MNHEY and CDR2 SMNVEV (reference sequence). The CDR3 protein is CASSPRRQRAEQYF. CDR3 bases: TGTGCCAGCAGTCCGCGGAGGCAACGGGCCGAGCAGTACTTC.